Following are 12 T cell receptor beta chains from one sample sequenced in a study of T-cell memory formation after mild COVID-19. Each CDR3 protein is one row after TCRdb ran MiXCR on the 5' RACE reads. The table has 450,000 to 650,000 distinct CDR3 sequences, 20% seen once; the top ten hold roughly an eighth. Sequenced material: PBMCs or a T cell subset sorted from them (not recorded which). The receptor source for this set is an adult woman who had mild COVID-19 (a few samples of this study predate the infection). Cell type and time point are not known.

The chain has TRBV5-8 and TRBJ2-7; 8 bases are a match to TRBD2. The CDR3 extends over 14 amino acids. The germline CDR1 and CDR2 sequences are SGHTS and YDEGEE. The V gene end was trimmed by 3 bases and the J gene end by 3 bases; junction bases not matched to a gene: 5. The CDR3 region is CASSSRGLGYEQYF. CDR3 nucleotide sequence: TGTGCCAGCAGCTCTAGGGGACTAGGCTACGAGCAGTACTTC.

This clonotype was observed a few times. This chain uses TRBV27 with TRBJ2-5, with D perhaps being TRBD1 or TRBD2 (5 bases each). Germline CDR1 reads MNHEY; CDR2 reads SMNVEV (reference sequence). Trimming took 2 bases from V and 7 from J, leaving 11 bases between them. The CDR3 contains 13 residues. The CDR3 spells CASSLGGEGTQYF. CDR3 in DNA: TGTGCCAGCAGTTTAGGGGGTGAGGGGACCCAGTACTTC.

This clonotype was found many times. J is TRBJ2-1 and V is TRBV5-5, with D perhaps assigned TRBD1 or TRBD2 (5 bases each). V lost 4 bases to trimming and J lost 10 bases, with 15 bases between them. The CDR3 runs to 13 residues. Germline assignment: CDR1 SGHKS and CDR2 YYEKEE (reference sequence). Here the CDR3 DNA reads TGTGCCAGCAGCGCCGTCCCAGGGAGAGAGCAGTTCTTC. Amino acid sequence: CASSAVPGREQFF.

V gene TRBV5-1 combines with J gene TRBJ2-5; a weak D match, TRBD1 (6 bases). With 0 bases removed from V and 4 bases from J, the gap between germline ends came to 13 bases. Germline V gene data show CDR1 as SGHRS and CDR2 as YFSETQ. This CDR3 contains 15 residues. CDR3 bases: TGCGCCAGCAGCTTGGCCTCAGGGGATAGAGAGACCCAGTACTTC. Amino acid sequence: CASSLASGDRETQYF.

In this sample, this clonotype turned up many times. The gene calls are TRBV7-2 and TRBJ2-7; 9 bases are a match to TRBD1. The CDR3 totals 15 residues. The trim removed 2 bases at V and 4 bases at J, leaving 6 bases unmatched. Germline CDR1 reads SGHTA; CDR2 reads FQGNSA. In nucleotides, the CDR3 is TGTGCCAGCAGCTTAAGTTTGGGACAGGGATACGAGCAGTACTTC. Its translation: CASSLSLGQGYEQYF.

The rearrangement uses TRBV27 and TRBJ1-1; D remains ambiguous. Germline V CDR1 and CDR2: MNHEY, SMNVEV (reference sequence). The CDR3 loop spans 17 amino acids. Trimming cost V 2 bases and J 0 bases, with 16 bases left between them. The CDR3 region has the DNA TGTGCCAGCAGTTTAGAGGGCAGTGGGTACATGAACACTGAAGCTTTCTTT. As protein: CASSLEGSGYMNTEAFF.

A few counts support this clonotype. The J gene is TRBJ2-1, the V gene TRBV7-9, with D perhaps matching TRBD1 (6 bases). The CDR3 extends over 13 amino acids. Germline V lookup: CDR1 SEHNR, CDR2 FQNEAQ (reference sequence). V gave up 2 bases and J gave up 7 bases, with 9 bases separating them. CDR3 sequence: CASSLNRVNEQFF. In DNA, the CDR3 is TGTGCCAGCAGCTTAAACAGGGTTAATGAGCAGTTCTTC.

This chain connects TRBV18 to TRBJ2-7; no firm D call. V lost 0 bases, J lost 5 bases, and 8 bases lay in between. In germline, CDR1 is KGHSH, CDR2 LQKENI. The CDR3 consists of 13 residues. In DNA, the CDR3 is TGTGCCAGCTCACCACCTGCCAGCCACGAGCAGTACTTC. Protein product: CASSPPASHEQYF.

V and J are TRBV30 and TRBJ1-4; D unresolved. Trimming shortened V by 0 bases and J by 8 bases, and 4 bases separated the two germline ends. This CDR3 has 11 residues. Germline V gene data show CDR1 as GTSNPN and CDR2 as SVGIG (reference sequence). CDR3 residues: CAWSVGEKLFF. DNA of the CDR3: TGTGCCTGGAGTGTTGGGGAAAAACTGTTTTTT.

There are a few counts of this clonotype. The chain recombines TRBV9 with TRBJ2-5; 8 bases align to TRBD1. Germline loops: CDR1 SGDLS, CDR2 YYNGEE. The CDR3 runs to 15 residues. Unmatched junction bases numbered 7, after V lost 4 bases and J lost 2 bases. CDR3 in amino acids: CASSYTGGRQETQYF. CDR3 coding DNA: TGTGCCAGCAGCTATACAGGGGGAAGGCAAGAGACCCAGTACTTC.

V usage is TRBV21-1 and J usage is TRBJ2-3; TRBD2 is taken as the D call from the table, unchecked against the DNA. TRBV21-1 is a listed pseudogene. The CDR3 runs to 19 residues. CDR3 sequence reads: CASSQTSGYGNASTDTQYF. In DNA, the CDR3 is TGTGCCAGCAGCCAGACTAGCGGGTACGGAAACGCTAGCACAGATACGCAGTATTTT.

This clonotype has a single count. The V and J genes are TRBV27 and TRBJ2-7, with D possibly TRBD1 on 6 matching bases. Germline V CDR1 and CDR2: MNHEY, SMNVEV (reference sequence). Trimming cost V 5 bases and J 0 bases, with 11 bases left between them. The CDR3 sequence is 14 residues long. The CDR3 DNA is TGTGCCAGCAGTCGTGACAGGTACTCCTACGAGCAGTACTTC. Protein sequence: CASSRDRYSYEQYF.